A selection of T cell receptor beta chains follows, all from one sample in a study of blood T cell repertoires in COVID-19. Assay used: immunoSEQ multiplex PCR; TCRdb lists only in-frame clones, some missing. This table has approximately 180,000 clones, roughly 84% appearing once. Sample: peripheral blood. These receptors all stem from a woman aged 80 or over with acute or convalescent COVID-19. CDR3s include the opening cysteine and the closing phenylalanine or tryptophan. A D gene is named only where the DNA matches it firmly. The size of a clone is reported for some rows only, either as once, few or many, or as a class for expanded clones.

CDR3 DNA,CDR3 protein,D gene,J gene,clone size,V gene
TGCAGCGTTGCAGGGGTTGAAGCTTTCTTT,CSVAGVEAFF,-,TRBJ1-1,-,TRBV29-1
TGCAGCGTTGAATCGGACATCACTGAAGCTTTCTTT,CSVESDITEAFF,-,TRBJ1-1,-,TRBV29-1
TGTGCCAGCAGCTTGCCAAATTCACCCCTCCACTTT,CASSLPNSPLHF,-,TRBJ1-6,-,TRBV5-4
TGTGCCAGCAACACCCGGGGTGGGGGCTTTGGGACTGAAGCTTTCTTT,CASNTRGGGFGTEAFF,-,TRBJ1-1,once,TRBV5-5
TGTGCCAGCAAAGGGAGGCTAGCGGGAATTAGCGGGGAGCTGTTTTTT,CASKGRLAGISGELFF,TRBD2,TRBJ2-2,-,TRBV7-2
TGTGCCAGCAGTGAGCGGGGGGAGGGGACCCAGTACTTC,CASSERGEGTQYF,TRBD2,TRBJ2-5,-,TRBV9
TGTGCCAGTAGTCCGGGAGGCCACGAGCAGTACTTC,CASSPGGHEQYF,TRBD2,TRBJ2-7,-,TRBV19
TGTGCCAGCAGTCTGTCGACAGGGCATAATCAGCCCCAGCATTTT,CASSLSTGHNQPQHF,TRBD1,TRBJ1-5,-,TRBV6-2/TRBV6-3
TGTGCCAGCAGGGTGCCGAGCGGGAGGAGCTCCTACAATGAGCAGTTCTTC,CASRVPSGRSSYNEQFF,TRBD2,TRBJ2-1,-,TRBV7-8
TGTGCCAGCAGCCAAGATGGCCGGGACAACTCTCTGGGGAACACCATATATTTT,CASSQDGRDNSLGNTIYF,-,TRBJ1-3,-,TRBV14
TGTGCCAGCAGTTCGCACTCAGGCCCTGGAAACACCATATATTTT,CASSSHSGPGNTIYF,-,TRBJ1-3,-,TRBV3-1/TRBV3-2
TGCGCCAGCAGCCAGGAGCGAGGAAACATTCAGTACTTC,CASSQERGNIQYF,-,TRBJ2-4,-,TRBV4-3
TGTGCCAGCAGCTTAGTAGGACAGGGGGCCCTTGGCTACACCTTC,CASSLVGQGALGYTF,TRBD1,TRBJ1-2,-,TRBV7-2
TGCGCCAGCAGCAGCCTTGGCGGTGCAAATGAAAAACTGTTTTTT,CASSSLGGANEKLFF,-,TRBJ1-4,few,TRBV5-1
TGTGCCACCAGCAGAGATCGAGCGGGGGGGAGCAATGAGCAGTTCTTC,CATSRDRAGGSNEQFF,TRBD2,TRBJ2-1,-,TRBV15
TGTGCCAGCTCACGGGCTAGCGACCAAGAGACCCAGTACTTC,CASSRASDQETQYF,-,TRBJ2-5,-,TRBV18
TGTGCCAGCAGTGAAGCAGGAAACTATGGCTACACCTTC,CASSEAGNYGYTF,-,TRBJ1-2,-,TRBV25-1
TGTGCCAGCAGCGCCCACGGGGGGAACACCTACAATGAGCAGTTCTTC,CASSAHGGNTYNEQFF,TRBD2,TRBJ2-1,-,TRBV9
TGTGCCAGTAGTCCGTTAGGCGGGGGCAGGACTGAAGCTTTCTTT,CASSPLGGGRTEAFF,-,TRBJ1-1,-,TRBV19
TGCGCCAGCAGCCAAGTCAGGGGCAGGAGTGAAGCTTTCTTT,CASSQVRGRSEAFF,-,TRBJ1-1,-,TRBV4-3
TGTGCCAGCAGTCGCTGGACTAGCGGGTCTTACGAGCAGTACTTC,CASSRWTSGSYEQYF,TRBD2,TRBJ2-7,-,TRBV6-5
TGTGCCAGTAGTCAAATAGCTTACGGTGGGGCCAACGTCCTGACTTTC,CASSQIAYGGANVLTF,-,TRBJ2-6,-,TRBV19
TGTGCCAGCAGTGTGTCCAGGGGGAACTATGGCTACACCTTC,CASSVSRGNYGYTF,TRBD1,TRBJ1-2,-,TRBV6-2/TRBV6-3
TGTGCCAGCAGTCGGGGGGTCAGCTATGGCTACACCTTC,CASSRGVSYGYTF,-,TRBJ1-2,-,TRBV11-2
TGTGCCAGCCGTTCCCCCGGGAACACTGAAGCTTTCTTT,CASRSPGNTEAFF,-,TRBJ1-1,-,TRBV25-1
TGTGCCAGCAGCCAATTAACAGGGGCCTATGGCTACACCTTC,CASSQLTGAYGYTF,TRBD1,TRBJ1-2,-,TRBV7-2
TGTGCCAGCAGTTATGCAGTCTACGAGCAGTACTTC,CASSYAVYEQYF,-,TRBJ2-7,-,TRBV6-2/TRBV6-3
TGTGCCATTACCGGGACAGGGGGCTCTCAGCCCCAGCATTTT,CAITGTGGSQPQHF,TRBD1,TRBJ1-5,-,TRBV27
TGTGCCAGCAGGGAGGCGTTAGACCCCAAAGGCTACACCTTC,CASREALDPKGYTF,-,TRBJ1-2,many,TRBV7-9
TGTGCCAGCAGTTCCTTACAGGGGGGGAACACTGAAGCTTTCTTT,CASSSLQGGNTEAFF,TRBD1,TRBJ1-1,-,TRBV6-5
TGTGCCAGCAGCCAAGAAAGGGGGAACACTGAAGCTTTCTTT,CASSQERGNTEAFF,-,TRBJ1-1,-,TRBV3-1/TRBV3-2
TGTGCCAGCAGCCTTGTAGCGGCTAGCTCCTACAATGAGCAGTTCTTC,CASSLVAASSYNEQFF,-,TRBJ2-1,-,TRBV5-4
TGTGCCAGCAGCCTAGAGACTGGCGCAGAGACCCAGTACTTC,CASSLETGAETQYF,-,TRBJ2-5,-,TRBV9
TGTGCCAGCAGCTTGACGGGGGGGCACACCGGGGAGCTGTTTTTT,CASSLTGGHTGELFF,TRBD2,TRBJ2-2,-,TRBV7-9
TGTGCCAGCAGCCCCCGGACAGGGGGCTCGGGGACTAATGAAAAACTGTTTTTT,CASSPRTGGSGTNEKLFF,TRBD1,TRBJ1-4,-,TRBV7-9
TGTGCCAGCAGTCCCACCGGGACAGGATTGTATCAGCCCCAGCATTTT,CASSPTGTGLYQPQHF,TRBD1,TRBJ1-5,-,TRBV6-2/TRBV6-3
TGTGCCAGCAGTTACTCGTCCCTGGGCCCCTACGAGCAGTACTTC,CASSYSSLGPYEQYF,-,TRBJ2-7,-,TRBV6-5
TGTGCCAGCAGCAAAAGCACAGTTCCCCAAGAGACCCAGTACTTC,CASSKSTVPQETQYF,-,TRBJ2-5,-,TRBV7-2
TGTGCCACCGGGTCCGGCGGAGGGACTGAAGCTTTCTTT,CATGSGGGTEAFF,-,TRBJ1-1,-,TRBV2
TGTGCCAGCAGCCTCCGGACAGTAACGGACACTGAAGCTTTCTTT,CASSLRTVTDTEAFF,-,TRBJ1-1,-,TRBV4-2
TGTGCCAGCAGCCCGGGGGGAGCGGGGGGAGAAGAGACCCAGTACTTC,CASSPGGAGGEETQYF,TRBD2,TRBJ2-5,-,TRBV5-4
TGTGCCAGCAGCCAAGCAACTCCGGGACAGGGTGGTCAAAAACTGTTTTTT,CASSQATPGQGGQKLFF,TRBD1,TRBJ1-4,-,TRBV3-1/TRBV3-2
TGTGCCAGCAGCTTAGGACTGCTAGGTATAGCCGGGGAGCTGTTTTTT,CASSLGLLGIAGELFF,-,TRBJ2-2,few,TRBV7-2